The rows below give T cell receptor beta chains drawn from one sample of a study of shared clonotypes between healthy human individuals. Libraries were prepared by immunoSEQ multiplex PCR; TCRdb keeps only in-frame clonotypes and omits some of them. Among roughly 1,800,000 clones listed, approximately 95% were seen once. Sequenced sample: naive CD8+ T cells sorted from blood. These receptors all stem from a man younger than 35 in good health. Each CDR3 is given with its conserved first and last residue. D genes are given only for firm matches. Expanded clones are given a class, and other clones once, few, many or no size at all.

clone_size,j_call,v_call,d_call,cdr3_nt,cdr3_aa
.,TRBJ2-5,TRBV30,.,TGTGCCTGGAGTCAAGAGACCCAGTACTTC,CAWSQETQYF
.,TRBJ1-2,TRBV30,.,TGTGCCTGGAGTGTTTCCAGCTATGGCTACACCTTC,CAWSVSSYGYTF
once,TRBJ2-1,TRBV5-4,TRBD2,TGTGCCAGCAGCCCGGCTAGCGGGAGTCCCTACAATGAGCAGTTCTTC,CASSPASGSPYNEQFF
.,TRBJ2-3,TRBV30,.,TGTGCCTGGAGTGGGGCAGGGGCGACAGATACGCAGTATTTT,CAWSGAGATDTQYF
once,TRBJ2-2,TRBV30,.,TGTGCCTGGAGTGTAGGGCCTTACGCCGGGGAGCTGTTTTTT,CAWSVGPYAGELFF
.,TRBJ1-2,TRBV6-1,.,TGTGCCAGCAGTGAAGCCCCCGGAGACTATGGCTACACCTTC,CASSEAPGDYGYTF
.,TRBJ2-7,TRBV4-3,.,TGCGCCAGCAGCCAAGATGTGGCCCCCGAGAGCTACGAGCAGTACTTC,CASSQDVAPESYEQYF
once,TRBJ2-3,TRBV7-3,TRBD2,TGTGCCAGCAGCCCCCGCCTAGCGGGGGGCACAGATACGCAGTATTTT,CASSPRLAGGTDTQYF
.,TRBJ2-5,TRBV12-2,.,TGTGCAAGTCGCTTCCCCGGGGAGGGATCATGGGAGACCCAGTACTTC,CASRFPGEGSWETQYF
.,TRBJ2-3,TRBV30,TRBD1,TGTGCCTGGAGTGTACTACATAGGGGGCCAGATACGCAGTATTTT,CAWSVLHRGPDTQYF
.,TRBJ2-2,TRBV19,TRBD1,TGTGCCAGTAGTATAGACACCGGGACAGTCATAACCGGGGAGCTGTTTTTT,CASSIDTGTVITGELFF